Following are 7 T cell receptor beta chains from one sample sequenced in a study of memory CD4+ T cells and cytomegalovirus serostatus. Single viable CD3+CD4+CD8-CD45RO+ cells were sorted as the memory CD4+ T cells. Here immunoSEQ multiplex PCR was the method, and the copy in TCRdb shows in-frame clones only, minus some. The sample lists almost 55,000 clones; around 78% were seen once. The sequenced material came from memory CD4+ T cells from blood. These receptors were collected from an adult in good health and CMV-seronegative.

The chain employs TRBV9 and TRBJ2-7, with 11 bases aligning to TRBD2. V trimming: 3 bases; J trimming: 1 base; junction bases outside the gene matches: 9. Germline V gene lookup returns CDR1 SGDLS and CDR2 YYNGEE. The CDR3 totals 17 residues. The CDR3 loop reads CASSAAGTSGFSYEQYF. CDR3 in DNA: TGTGCCAGCAGCGCCGCCGGGACTAGCGGCTTTTCCTACGAGCAGTACTTC. Combining the CDR3 with reference TRBV9 and TRBJ2-7 gives the whole variable domain DSGVTQTPKHLITATGQRVTLRCSPRSGDLSVYWYQQSLDQGLQFLIQYYNGEERAKGNILERFSAQQFPDLHSELNLSSLELGDSALYFCASSAAGTSGFSYEQYFGPGTRLTVT.

The J gene is TRBJ2-3, the V gene TRBV4-3, with 12 nucleotides matching TRBD2. Germline V gene data show CDR1 as LGHNA and CDR2 as YSLEER. V dropped 2 bases and J dropped 2; count of bases not matched to a gene: 11. The CDR3 is 19 residues long. The CDR3 DNA follows: TGCGCCAGCAGCCAAAGCTTCGCGGGACTAGCGGGCGCCACAGATACGCAGTATTTT. It yields the protein CASSQSFAGLAGATDTQYF.

The chain carries TRBV19 and TRBJ2-1, with D hard to call. The CDR3 contains 15 residues. Germline V lookup: CDR1 LNHDA, CDR2 SQIVND (reference sequence). Trimming removed 4 bases from V and 9 bases from J, with 19 bases in between. CDR3 in DNA: TGTGCCAGTAGTACCGGTGGTTCACCGTCGAGTGAGCAGTTCTTC. It is translated as CASSTGGSPSSEQFF.

V and J are TRBV29-1 and TRBJ1-1; tentatively, D is TRBD1 (6 bases). V was clipped by 3 bases and J by 0 bases, with 11 bases between them. The CDR3 runs to 14 residues. Germline V CDR1 and CDR2: SQVTM, ANQGSEA. The CDR3 sequence is CSVDQGTLNTEAFF. The CDR3, as DNA: TGCAGCGTTGACCAGGGGACATTGAACACTGAAGCTTTCTTT.

The rearrangement links TRBV19 to TRBJ1-1; D is unresolved. The CDR3 is 13 amino acids. The V gene's germline CDR1 is LNHDA and CDR2 SQIVND (reference sequence). Trimming cost V 6 bases and J 0 bases, with 8 bases left between them. CDR3 sequence reads: CASSPTVNTEAFF. DNA of the CDR3: TGTGCCAGTAGCCCGACGGTGAACACTGAAGCTTTCTTT.

The J gene is TRBJ2-3, the V gene TRBV5-6; D unresolved. Germline V gene lookup returns CDR1 SGHDT and CDR2 YYEEEE. With 0 bases removed from V and 0 bases from J, the gap between germline ends came to 11 bases. CDR3 size: 16 residues. CDR3 residues: CASSLVHLFSTDTQYF. The CDR3 DNA reads TGTGCCAGCAGCTTGGTTCACTTGTTTAGCACAGATACGCAGTATTTT.

V gene TRBV9 combines with J gene TRBJ2-3, with D maybe TRBD2 (6 bases). The germline V gene has CDR1 SGDLS and CDR2 YYNGEE. This CDR3 contains 15 residues. V shed 0 bases and J shed 4 bases, with 12 bases lying between them. DNA of the CDR3: TGTGCCAGCAGCGTAGAGGGATGGGAGGCAGATACGCAGTATTTT. It encodes CASSVEGWEADTQYF.